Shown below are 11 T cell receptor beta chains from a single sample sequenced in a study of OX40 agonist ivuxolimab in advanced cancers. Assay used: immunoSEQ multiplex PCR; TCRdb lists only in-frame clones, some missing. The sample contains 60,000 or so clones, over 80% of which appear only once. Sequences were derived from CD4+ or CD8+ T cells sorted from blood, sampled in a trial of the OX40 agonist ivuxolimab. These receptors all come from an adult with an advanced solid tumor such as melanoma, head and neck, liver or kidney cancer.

CDR3 nucleotides: TGCAGCGTTGACCCCGGCCGTAGCACAGATACGCAGTATTTT. The encoded protein is CSVDPGRSTDTQYF. The chain uses TRBV29-1 and TRBJ2-3; D gene ambiguous. CDR3 length: 14 amino acids. The germline gives CDR1 SQVTM, CDR2 ANQGSEA. V was cut by 3 bases and J by 0 bases, with 10 bases left in between.

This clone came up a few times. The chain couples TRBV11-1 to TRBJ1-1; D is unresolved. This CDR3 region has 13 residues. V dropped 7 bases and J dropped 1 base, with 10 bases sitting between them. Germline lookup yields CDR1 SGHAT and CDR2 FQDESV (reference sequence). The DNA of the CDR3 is TGTGCCAGCACTAACCCAGCGAACACTGAAGCTTTCTTT. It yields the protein CASTNPANTEAFF.

The CDR3 DNA reads TGTGCCAGCAGCCCAACAGGGGGCGTTTCCTACGAGCAGTACTTC. Translated, it gives CASSPTGGVSYEQYF. The J gene is TRBJ2-7, the V gene TRBV7-9; the match to TRBD1 covers 9 bases. The trim removed 5 bases at V and 1 base at J, leaving 6 bases unmatched. Per the germline V gene, CDR1 is SEHNR and CDR2 is FQNEAQ (reference sequence). The CDR3 is 15 amino acids.

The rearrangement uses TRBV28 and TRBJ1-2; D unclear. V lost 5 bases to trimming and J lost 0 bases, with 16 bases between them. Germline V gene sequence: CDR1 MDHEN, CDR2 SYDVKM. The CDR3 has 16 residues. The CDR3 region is CASSPASLNSNYGYTF. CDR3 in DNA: TGTGCCAGCAGTCCGGCGAGCTTAAATTCTAACTATGGCTACACCTTC.

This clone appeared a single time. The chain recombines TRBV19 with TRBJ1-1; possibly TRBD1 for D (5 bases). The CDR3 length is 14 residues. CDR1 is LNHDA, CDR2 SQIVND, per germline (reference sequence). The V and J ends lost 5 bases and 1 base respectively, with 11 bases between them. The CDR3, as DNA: TGTGCCAGTAGTCCGTTCGGGGGGAACACTGAAGCTTTCTTT. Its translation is CASSPFGGNTEAFF.

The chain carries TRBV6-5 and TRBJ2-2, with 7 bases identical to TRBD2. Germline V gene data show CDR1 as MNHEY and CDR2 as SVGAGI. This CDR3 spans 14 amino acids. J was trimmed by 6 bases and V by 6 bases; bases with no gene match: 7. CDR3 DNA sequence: TGTGCCAGCAGGGGGGGGAACGAGGCCGGGGAGCTGTTTTTT. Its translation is CASRGGNEAGELFF.

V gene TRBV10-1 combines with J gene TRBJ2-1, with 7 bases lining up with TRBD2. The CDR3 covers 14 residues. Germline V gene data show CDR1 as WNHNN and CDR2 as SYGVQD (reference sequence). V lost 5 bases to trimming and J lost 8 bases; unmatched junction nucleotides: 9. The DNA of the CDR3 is TGCGCCAGCAGTATGGGGGAGGGCACCGATGAGCAGTTCTTC. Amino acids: CASSMGEGTDEQFF.

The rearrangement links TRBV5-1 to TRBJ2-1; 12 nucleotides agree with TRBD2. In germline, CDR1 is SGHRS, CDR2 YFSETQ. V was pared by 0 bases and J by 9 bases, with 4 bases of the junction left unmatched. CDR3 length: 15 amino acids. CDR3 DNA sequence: TGCGCCAGCAGCTTGGTGACTAGCGGGAGCGTTGAGCAGTTCTTC. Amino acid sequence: CASSLVTSGSVEQFF.

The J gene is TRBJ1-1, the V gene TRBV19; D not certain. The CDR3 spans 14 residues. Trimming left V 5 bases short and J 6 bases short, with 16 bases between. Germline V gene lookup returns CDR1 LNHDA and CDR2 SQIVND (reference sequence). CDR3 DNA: TGTGCCAGTAGTCCAAGGCCCGGCGGGGCTGAAGCTTTCTTT. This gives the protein CASSPRPGGAEAFF.

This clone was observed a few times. CDR3 sequence reads: CASSLLAGVSRYNEQFF. In nucleotides, the CDR3 is TGCGCCAGCAGCCTATTAGCGGGAGTGAGTAGGTACAATGAGCAGTTCTTC. The rearrangement links TRBV4-1 to TRBJ2-1, with 9 positions matching TRBD2. Germline CDR1 reads MGHRA; CDR2 reads YSYEKL. This CDR3 comprises 17 residues. With 4 bases clipped from V and 4 bases from J, the junction kept 11 bases outside the gene matches.

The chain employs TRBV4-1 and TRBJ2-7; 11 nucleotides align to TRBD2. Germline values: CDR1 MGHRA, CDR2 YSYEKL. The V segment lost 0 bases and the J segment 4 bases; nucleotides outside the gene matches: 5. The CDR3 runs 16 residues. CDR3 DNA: TGCGCCAGCAGCCAAGACACTAGCGGGAGTTGGTACGAGCAGTACTTC. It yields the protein CASSQDTSGSWYEQYF.